The clone carrying this T cell receptor (beta chain) appeared many times. Its antigen remains unidentified. Priming with a constant-region primer yielded TCR beta cDNA from around 540 ng total RNA. Employing slightly modified ARM-PCR, three nested multiplex PCR rounds were run, and these gave rise to the TCR beta libraries. Two initial PCR rounds of around 9 cycles each paired TRBV1-TRBV30 forward primers with a C-beta reverse primer. TCRdb passed the multiplex PCR reads through MiXCR, listing each CDR3 protein once. Of 300,000 to 350,000 distinct CDR3 sequences listed, around 50% are singletons. RNA was extracted from whole blood without cell sorting, alongside germline DNA. Patients in the cohort were treatment-naive and living with chronic HBV infection. V lost 10 bases, J lost 4 bases, and 13 bases stayed unmatched. This CDR3 has 16 amino acids. This specimen comes from a study of tumor-infiltrating lymphocytes in primary liver carcinoma. Study-wide background: Stage T1-T3 N0M0 and a size of roughly 4.2 to 10 cm characterized the tumors.

Study-wide results and caveats: Tumor samples exhibited a significantly greater top-250-clone fraction than blood samples (p = 0.039). Tumor region pairs outstripped tumor-adjacent and tumor-blood pairs in overlap.

V usage is TRBV12-3 or TRBV12-4 and J usage is TRBJ2-2, with 9 bases fitting TRBD2. The sequenced sample was peripheral blood. This receptor was obtained from a woman between 25 and 40 years old with primary liver carcinoma and hepatitis B virus infection. This chain's CDR3 is CATSPGGRASTGELFF. The CDR3 nucleotides are TGTGCCACTTCACCCGGCGGGAGGGCCAGCACCGGGGAGCTGTTTTTT.